This TCR beta chain was recovered during a study of HIV-infected patients and healthy controls. In its sample, this clonotype ranks as medium-sized. This CDR3 region has 13 residues. Germline V gene data show CDR1 as SGHVS and CDR2 as FNYEAQ. V was pared by 2 bases and J by 1 base, with 5 bases between. Reverse transcription used approximately 500 ng RNA and constant-region primers for alpha and beta. Using multiplexing indices, alpha and beta chain libraries were generated apart by chain-specific third strand synthesis. MiXCR, run by TCRdb on the 5' RACE reads, gives a single entry per CDR3 protein. The data show more than 10,000 distinct CDR3 sequences, with around 7.5% seen just once and around 5.9% held by the top ten. No cell fractionation was done, so the repertoire covers all unsorted peripheral blood T cells.

Material for sequencing was blood. The sequence derives from an adult in good health. The genes are TRBV7-6 and TRBJ2-5, with D uncertain. CDR3 nucleotide sequence: TGTGCCAGCAGCTTAACACTCCAAGAGACCCAGTACTTC. This translates into CASSLTLQETQYF. The whole variable domain, filled in from reference TRBV7-6 and TRBJ2-5, reads GAGVSQSPRYKVTKRGQDVALRCDPISGHVSLYWYRQALGQGPEFLTYFNYEAQQDKSGLPNDRFSAERPEGSISTLTIQRTEQRDSAMYRCASSLTLQETQYFGPGTRLLVL.